These T cell receptor beta chains were read from a single sample in a study of blood T cells in healthy people across ages. MiXCR, run by TCRdb on the 5' RACE reads, gives a single entry per CDR3 protein. Here the sample spans fewer than 1.5 million distinct CDR3 sequences, roughly 40% being singletons. Sequencing was done on a sample of blood. Every receptor here comes from a woman in her late teens or twenties in good health. CDR3s leave out the opening cysteine and the closing phenylalanine or tryptophan.

cdr3_aa j_call v_call
AISEKKIQRGRPYEQY TRBJ2-7 TRBV10-3
SARASSGSSNEQF TRBJ2-1 TRBV20-1
ASSPTGGQY TRBJ2-4 TRBV6-6
ASRPGHLEETQY TRBJ2-5 TRBV12-3/TRBV12-4
SVVEIGDEQF TRBJ2-1 TRBV29-1
SARRMGTQVDEQY TRBJ2-5 TRBV20-1
ASSLDERGYT TRBJ1-2 TRBV5-1
ASSMGQGANGYT TRBJ1-2 TRBV12-3/TRBV12-4
ATSRAFDPGQGYTEAF TRBJ1-1 TRBV15
ASSKLSDDTQY TRBJ2-3 TRBV7-9
ASAMTASYNEQF TRBJ2-1 TRBV7-6
SVEGEYQF TRBJ2-1 TRBV29-1
ASSQDVGGYGYT TRBJ1-2 TRBV4-1
SAGGGRGTDEQF TRBJ2-1 TRBV20-1
AIRGDGNEQF TRBJ2-1 TRBV10-3
ASSLIRGYT TRBJ1-2 TRBV7-9
ASSFDLDTDTQY TRBJ2-3 TRBV12-3/TRBV12-4
ASSFRVGSKTNEKLF TRBJ1-4 TRBV12-1
ASSFGQVGYT TRBJ1-2 TRBV11-1
ASSLAAGAGDSPLH TRBJ1-6 TRBV5-1
ASSLEGRSYGYT TRBJ1-2 TRBV13
ASSGQSPLH TRBJ1-6 TRBV2
ASSKDLEETQY TRBJ2-5 TRBV2
ASSPGQILSYEQY TRBJ2-7 TRBV5-1
AISEFAQGIPSSSGNTIY TRBJ1-3 TRBV10-3
ASSLTTSSYNEQF TRBJ2-1 TRBV6-4
ATSDLGDRGSYEQY TRBJ2-7 TRBV24-1
ACSLELSTDTQY TRBJ2-3 TRBV28
ASSSGWEVSDEQY - TRBV12-3/TRBV12-4
ASSEDRTPSGYGYT TRBJ1-2 TRBV6-1
ASSVSSGRSSYEQY TRBJ2-7 TRBV27
ASSTLGRSQETQY TRBJ2-5 TRBV27
ASSYGAPGIGGNEQY TRBJ2-5 TRBV6-5
SVAAGLAGVKNEQF TRBJ2-1 TRBV29-1
SARDLLISGGAYNEQF TRBJ2-1 TRBV20-1
SASRGTGGSGANVLT TRBJ2-6 TRBV20-1
ASSSRRGQGGRETQY TRBJ2-5 TRBV9
ASSRYSGQGNQPQH TRBJ1-5 TRBV6-2/TRBV6-3
ASSTRPEGLKGREQY - TRBV3-1
ASSFSTGGADGYT TRBJ1-2 TRBV5-1
SVGASGFTDTQY TRBJ2-3 TRBV29-1
ATSSGDSSGADTQY TRBJ2-3 TRBV24-1
ASSFQQGNYEQY TRBJ2-7 TRBV7-6
SVEQDRGYT TRBJ1-2 TRBV29-1
ASSLTGGSSPLH TRBJ1-6 TRBV9
ASSLDRAGIYGYT TRBJ1-2 TRBV5-6
ASSLNYNQPQH TRBJ1-5 TRBV7-2
SAYRTRDNEQY - TRBV20-1
ASSVTGPGEQF TRBJ2-1 TRBV6-1
ASSLGSGVDQPQH TRBJ1-5 TRBV7-9
AGSSDPGGHTDTQY TRBJ2-3 TRBV5-1
ASSVQGARGYT TRBJ1-2 TRBV9
ASSPRIAAGASPEKLAKNIQY TRBJ2-4 TRBV27
ASSLGTVGGETQY - TRBV11-2
ASSPAPGPGGYT TRBJ1-2 TRBV4-1